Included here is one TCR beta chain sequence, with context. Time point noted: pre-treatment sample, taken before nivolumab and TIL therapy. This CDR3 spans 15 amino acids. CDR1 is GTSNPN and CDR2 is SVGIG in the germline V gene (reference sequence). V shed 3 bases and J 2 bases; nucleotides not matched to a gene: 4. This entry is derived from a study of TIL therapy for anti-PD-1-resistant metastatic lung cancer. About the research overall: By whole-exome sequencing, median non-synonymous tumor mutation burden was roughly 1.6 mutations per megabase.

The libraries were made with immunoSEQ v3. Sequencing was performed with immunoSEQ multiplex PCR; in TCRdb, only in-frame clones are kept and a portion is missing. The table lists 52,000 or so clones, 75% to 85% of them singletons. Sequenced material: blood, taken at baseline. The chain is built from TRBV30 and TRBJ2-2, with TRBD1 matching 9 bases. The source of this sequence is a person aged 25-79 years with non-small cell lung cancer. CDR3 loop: CAWRRTGANTGELFF. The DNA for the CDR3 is TGTGCCTGGAGGAGGACAGGGGCAAACACCGGGGAGCTGTTTTTT.